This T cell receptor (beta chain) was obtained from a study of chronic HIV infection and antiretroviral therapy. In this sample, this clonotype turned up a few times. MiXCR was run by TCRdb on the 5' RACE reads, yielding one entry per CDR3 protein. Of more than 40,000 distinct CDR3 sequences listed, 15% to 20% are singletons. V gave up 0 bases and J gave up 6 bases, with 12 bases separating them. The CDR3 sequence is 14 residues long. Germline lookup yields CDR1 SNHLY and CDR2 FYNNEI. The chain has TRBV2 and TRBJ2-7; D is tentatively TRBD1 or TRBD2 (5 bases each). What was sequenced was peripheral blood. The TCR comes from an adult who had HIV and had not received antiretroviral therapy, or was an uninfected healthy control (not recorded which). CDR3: CASSEALQGREQYF. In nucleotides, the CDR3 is TGTGCCAGCAGTGAAGCGCTTCAGGGACGCGAGCAGTACTTC. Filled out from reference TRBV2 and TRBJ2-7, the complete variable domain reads EPEVTQTPSHQVTQMGQEVILRCVPISNHLYFYWYRQILGQKVEFLVSFYNNEISEKSEIFDDQFSVERPDGSNFTLKIRSTKLEDSAMYFCASSEALQGREQYFGPGTRLTVT.